This T cell receptor beta chain was observed in a study of T cells in Graves' hyperthyroidism and ophthalmopathy. Whole-study context: Peripheral blood was obtained at initial diagnosis, preceding any treatment.

This clonotype came up a few times. TCR beta CDR3 regions were amplified from RNA. Carried out on the TCR CDR3, a first-round RT-PCR used the HTBI primer set. TCRdb fed the multiplex PCR reads into MiXCR, producing one record per CDR3 protein. The table shows about 600,000 distinct CDR3 sequences, with 13% to 15% occurring only once. The CDR3 has 15 amino acids. Germline V lookup: CDR1 KGHSH, CDR2 LQKENI. V lost 0 bases, J lost 4 bases, and 13 bases lay in between. This clonotype originated in a woman younger than 30 with Graves' ophthalmopathy. Sequencing was done on a sample of blood. The V call is TRBV18, the J call TRBJ2-7; tentatively, D is TRBD1 or TRBD2 (7 bases each). The CDR3 sequence is CASSPPGRGQYEQYF. CDR3 nucleotide sequence: TGTGCCAGCTCACCACCTGGGAGGGGACAGTACGAGCAGTACTTC.